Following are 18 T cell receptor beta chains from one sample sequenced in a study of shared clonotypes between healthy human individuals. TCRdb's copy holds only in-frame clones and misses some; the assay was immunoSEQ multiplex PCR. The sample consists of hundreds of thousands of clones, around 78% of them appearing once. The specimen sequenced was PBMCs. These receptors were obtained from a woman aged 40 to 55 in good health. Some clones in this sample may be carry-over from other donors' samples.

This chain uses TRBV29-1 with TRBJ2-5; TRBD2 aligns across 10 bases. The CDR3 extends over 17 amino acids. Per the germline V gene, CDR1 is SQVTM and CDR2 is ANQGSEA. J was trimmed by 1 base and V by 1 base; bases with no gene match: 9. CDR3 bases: TGCAGCGTTGAAGGATTTAGAGGACTAGCGGTCCAAGAGACCCAGTACTTC. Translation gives CSVEGFRGLAVQETQYF.

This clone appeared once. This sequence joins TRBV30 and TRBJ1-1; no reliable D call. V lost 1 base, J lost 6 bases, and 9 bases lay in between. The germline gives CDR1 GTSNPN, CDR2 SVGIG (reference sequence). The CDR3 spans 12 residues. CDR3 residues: CAWSAGGAEAFF. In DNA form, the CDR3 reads TGTGCCTGGAGTGCCGGTGGAGCTGAAGCTTTCTTT. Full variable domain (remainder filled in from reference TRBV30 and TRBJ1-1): SQTIHQWPATLVQPVGSPLSLECTVEGTSNPNLYWYRQAAGRGLQLLFYSVGIGQISSEVPQNLSASRPQDRQFILSSKKLLLSDSGFYLCAWSAGGAEAFFGQGTRLTVV.

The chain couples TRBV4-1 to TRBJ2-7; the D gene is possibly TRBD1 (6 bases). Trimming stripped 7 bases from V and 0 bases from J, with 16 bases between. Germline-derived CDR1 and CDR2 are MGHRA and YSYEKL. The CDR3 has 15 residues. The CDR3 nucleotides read TGCGCCAGCAACCTACAGCCAGGGGCCTCCTACGAGCAGTACTTC. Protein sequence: CASNLQPGASYEQYF.

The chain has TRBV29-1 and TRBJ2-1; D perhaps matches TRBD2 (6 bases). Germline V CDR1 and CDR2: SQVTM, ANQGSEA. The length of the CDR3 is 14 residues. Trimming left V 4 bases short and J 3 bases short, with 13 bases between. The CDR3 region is CSVVGLAIYNEQFF. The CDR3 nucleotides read TGCAGCGTTGTGGGCCTAGCGATCTACAATGAGCAGTTCTTC.

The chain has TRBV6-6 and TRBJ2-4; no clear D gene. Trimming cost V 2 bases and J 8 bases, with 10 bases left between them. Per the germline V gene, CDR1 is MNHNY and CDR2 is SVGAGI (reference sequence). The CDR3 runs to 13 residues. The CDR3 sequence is CASSYAGLDIQYF. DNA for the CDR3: TGTGCCAGCAGTTACGCTGGCTTAGACATTCAGTACTTC.

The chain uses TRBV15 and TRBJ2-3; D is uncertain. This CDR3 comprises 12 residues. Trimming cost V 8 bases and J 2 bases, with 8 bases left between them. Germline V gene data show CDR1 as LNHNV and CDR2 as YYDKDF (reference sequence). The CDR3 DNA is TGTGCCACCGGAACTAACACAGATACGCAGTATTTT. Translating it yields CATGTNTDTQYF.

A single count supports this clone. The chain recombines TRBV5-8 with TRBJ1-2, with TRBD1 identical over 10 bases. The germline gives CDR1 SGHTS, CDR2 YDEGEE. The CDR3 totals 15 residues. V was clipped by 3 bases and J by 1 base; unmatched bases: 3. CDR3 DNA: TGTGCCAGCAGCTCCGGGACAGGGGATAACTATGGCTACACCTTC. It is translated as CASSSGTGDNYGYTF.

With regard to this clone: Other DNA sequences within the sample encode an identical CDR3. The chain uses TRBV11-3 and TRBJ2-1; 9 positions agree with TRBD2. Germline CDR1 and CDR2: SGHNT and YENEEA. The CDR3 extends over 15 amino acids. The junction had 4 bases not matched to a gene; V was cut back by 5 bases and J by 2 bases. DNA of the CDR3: TGTGCCAGCAGCCTTTTAGCGGGGGCCTACAATGAGCAGTTCTTC. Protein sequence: CASSLLAGAYNEQFF.

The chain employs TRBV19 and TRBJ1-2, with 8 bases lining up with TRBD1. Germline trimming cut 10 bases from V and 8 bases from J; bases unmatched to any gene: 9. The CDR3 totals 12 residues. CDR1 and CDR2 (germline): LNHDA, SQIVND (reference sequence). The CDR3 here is CATGQGLQGYTF. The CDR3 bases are TGTGCCACTGGACAGGGATTGCAAGGCTACACCTTC.

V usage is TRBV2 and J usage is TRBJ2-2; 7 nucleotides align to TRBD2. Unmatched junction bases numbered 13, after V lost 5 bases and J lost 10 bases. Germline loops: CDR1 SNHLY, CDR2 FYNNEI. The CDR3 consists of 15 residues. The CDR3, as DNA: TGTGCCAGCAGTCTCCAGGCTGGACTAGTTGCGGAGCTGTTTTTT. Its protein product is CASSLQAGLVAELFF.

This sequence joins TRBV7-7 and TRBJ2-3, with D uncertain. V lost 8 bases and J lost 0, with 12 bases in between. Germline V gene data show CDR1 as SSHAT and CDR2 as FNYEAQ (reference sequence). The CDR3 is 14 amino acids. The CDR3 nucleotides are TGTGCCAGCGCCGTTACAACTAGCACAGATACGCAGTATTTT. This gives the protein CASAVTTSTDTQYF.

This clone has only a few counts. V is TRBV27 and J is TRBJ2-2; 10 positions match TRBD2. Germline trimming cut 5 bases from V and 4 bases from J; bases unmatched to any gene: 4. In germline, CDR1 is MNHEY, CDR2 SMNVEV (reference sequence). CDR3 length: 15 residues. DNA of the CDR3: TGTGCCAGCAGTCTTAGCGGGAGGATCACCGGGGAGCTGTTTTTT. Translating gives CASSLSGRITGELFF.

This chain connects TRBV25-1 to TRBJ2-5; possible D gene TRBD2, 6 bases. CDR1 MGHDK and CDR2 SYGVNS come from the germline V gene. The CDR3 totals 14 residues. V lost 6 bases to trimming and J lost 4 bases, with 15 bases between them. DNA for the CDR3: TGTGCCAGCAGAGCCGGGACTGGGGGAGAGACCCAGTACTTC. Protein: CASRAGTGGETQYF.

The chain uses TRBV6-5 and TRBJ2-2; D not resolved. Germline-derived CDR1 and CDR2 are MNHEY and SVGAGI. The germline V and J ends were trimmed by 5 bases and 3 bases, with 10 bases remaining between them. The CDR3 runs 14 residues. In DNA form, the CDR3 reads TGTGCCAGCAGTGAAGTTGCGGACACCGGGGAGCTGTTTTTT. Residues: CASSEVADTGELFF.

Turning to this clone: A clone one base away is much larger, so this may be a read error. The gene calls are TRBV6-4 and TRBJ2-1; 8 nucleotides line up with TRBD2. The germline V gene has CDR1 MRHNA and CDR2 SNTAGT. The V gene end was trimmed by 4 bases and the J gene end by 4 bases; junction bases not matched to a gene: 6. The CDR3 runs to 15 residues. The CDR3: CASSGRGDGYNEQFF. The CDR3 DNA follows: TGTGCCAGCAGTGGGCGGGGGGATGGTTACAATGAGCAGTTCTTC.

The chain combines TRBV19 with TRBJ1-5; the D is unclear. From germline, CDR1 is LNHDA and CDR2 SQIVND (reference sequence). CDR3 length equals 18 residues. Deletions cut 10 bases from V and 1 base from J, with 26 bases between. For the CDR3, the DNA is TGTGCCACCTGTCAGCTCCGAGGACCGACCAGAAGCAATCAGCCCCAGCATTTT. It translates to CATCQLRGPTRSNQPQHF.

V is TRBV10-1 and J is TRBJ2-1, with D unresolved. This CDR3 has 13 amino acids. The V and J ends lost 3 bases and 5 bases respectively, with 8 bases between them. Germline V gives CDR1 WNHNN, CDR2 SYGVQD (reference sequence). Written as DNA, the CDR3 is TGCGCCAGCAGTGATAGAGGCAACAATGAGCAGTTCTTC. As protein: CASSDRGNNEQFF.

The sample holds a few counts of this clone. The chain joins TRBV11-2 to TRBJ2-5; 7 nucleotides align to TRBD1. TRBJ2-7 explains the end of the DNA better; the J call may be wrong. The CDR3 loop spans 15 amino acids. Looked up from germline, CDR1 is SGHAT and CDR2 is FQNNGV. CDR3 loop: CASSLVGGRLYEQYF. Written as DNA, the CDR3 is TGTGCCAGCAGCTTAGTAGGGGGCAGGTTGTACGAGCAGTACTTC.